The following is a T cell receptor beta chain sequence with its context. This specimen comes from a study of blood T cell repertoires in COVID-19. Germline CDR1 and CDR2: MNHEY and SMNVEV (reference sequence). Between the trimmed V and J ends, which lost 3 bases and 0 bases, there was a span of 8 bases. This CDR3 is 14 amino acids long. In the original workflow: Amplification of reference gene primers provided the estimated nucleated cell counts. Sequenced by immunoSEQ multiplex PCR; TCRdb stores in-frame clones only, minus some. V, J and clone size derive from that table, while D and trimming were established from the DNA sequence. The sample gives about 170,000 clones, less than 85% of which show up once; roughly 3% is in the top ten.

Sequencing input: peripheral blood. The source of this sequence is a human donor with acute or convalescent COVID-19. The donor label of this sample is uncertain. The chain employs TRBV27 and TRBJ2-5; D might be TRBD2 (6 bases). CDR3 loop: CASSFWGDQETQYF. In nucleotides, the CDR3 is TGTGCCAGCAGTTTTTGGGGGGACCAAGAGACCCAGTACTTC.